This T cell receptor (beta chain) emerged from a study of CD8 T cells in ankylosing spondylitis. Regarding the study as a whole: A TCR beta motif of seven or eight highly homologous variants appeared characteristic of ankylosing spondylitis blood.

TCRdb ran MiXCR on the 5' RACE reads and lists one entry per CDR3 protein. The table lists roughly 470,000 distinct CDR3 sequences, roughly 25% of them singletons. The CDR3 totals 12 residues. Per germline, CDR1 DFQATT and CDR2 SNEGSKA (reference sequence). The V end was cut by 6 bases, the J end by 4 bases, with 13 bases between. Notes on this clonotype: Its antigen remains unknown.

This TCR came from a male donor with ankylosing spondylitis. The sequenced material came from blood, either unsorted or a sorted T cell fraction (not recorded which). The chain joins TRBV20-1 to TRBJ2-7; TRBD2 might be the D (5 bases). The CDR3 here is CSATSSLYEQYF. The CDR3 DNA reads TGCAGTGCCACCTCTAGCTTGTACGAGCAGTACTTC.